This T cell receptor (beta chain) was sequenced in a study of spatial heterogeneity in lung cancer. Study-wide background: For the average unique TCR and UMI combination, more than eight occurrences appeared in raw reads.

Study-wide results and caveats: As ubiquitous and regional nonsynonymous mutations varied, counts of ubiquitous and regional expanded TCRs tracked them, respectively. In tumors, expanded intratumoral alpha and beta TCR counts tracked mutation counts.

Time point given: sample taken at primary tumor resection. Sequencing was performed on whole RNA extracted from tumor and nontumor lung tissue, or from frozen PBMC, and the material was left unsorted. Germline-derived CDR1 and CDR2 are KGHSH and LQKENI. The germline V and J ends were trimmed by 6 bases and 5 bases, with 10 bases remaining between them. There are 13 residues in the CDR3. From the 5' RACE reads, TCRdb called clonotypes with MiXCR, one entry per CDR3 protein. Here the sample spans more than 15,000 distinct CDR3 sequences, roughly 6.2% being singletons. This clonotype showed up just once. The target antigen is unknown. This may be a read error: a much more frequent sequence differs by one nucleotide. This beta chain represents an off-target read in a library built for alpha chains; its size is of limited meaning.

The sequencing used lung tumor tissue, collected at surgery. The rearrangement links TRBV18 to TRBJ2-2; D gene ambiguous. The source of this sequence is a male donor with early-stage non-small cell lung cancer. The CDR3 region is CASSALETGELFF. For the CDR3, the DNA is TGTGCCAGCTCCGCCCTGGAAACCGGGGAGCTGTTTTTT.